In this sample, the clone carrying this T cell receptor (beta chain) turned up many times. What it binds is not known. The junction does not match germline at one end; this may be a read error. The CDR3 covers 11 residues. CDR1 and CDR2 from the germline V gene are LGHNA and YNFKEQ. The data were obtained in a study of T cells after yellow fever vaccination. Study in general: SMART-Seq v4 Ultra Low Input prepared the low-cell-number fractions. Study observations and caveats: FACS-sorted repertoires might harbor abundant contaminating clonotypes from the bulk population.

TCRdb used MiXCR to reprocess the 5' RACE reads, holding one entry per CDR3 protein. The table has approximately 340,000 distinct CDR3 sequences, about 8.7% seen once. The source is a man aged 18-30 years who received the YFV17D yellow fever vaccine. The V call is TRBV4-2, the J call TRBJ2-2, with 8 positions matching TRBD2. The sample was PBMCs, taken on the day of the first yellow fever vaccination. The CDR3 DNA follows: TGTGCCAGCAGCCCCGGGGGGGAACTGTTTTTT. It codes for CASSPGGELFF.